The T cell receptor (beta chain) under discussion was sequenced for a study of identical twins. The authors used template switching to add a universal primer site and gave cDNA unique molecular identifiers. TCRdb reprocessed the 5' RACE reads with MiXCR, giving one entry per CDR3 protein. The data hold fewer than 250,000 distinct CDR3 sequences, with about a tenth observed a single time. This clonotype was observed a handful of times. Antigen specificity is unknown. Study conclusions and caveats: In beta out-of-frame sequences, the excess sharing between twins was weaker.

Sequences were obtained from memory (CD45RO+) T cells sorted from blood. The clonotype comes from a woman in her late teens or twenties in good health.

The CDR3 region has the DNA TGCAGTGCTAGGGGGCTAGCGAGACACGGGCCGGACAGCGAGCAGTTCTTC. Translated, it gives CSARGLARHGPDSEQFF. The chain recombines TRBV20-1 with TRBJ2-1; D might be TRBD1 or TRBD2, each matching 6 bases. Germline loops: CDR1 DFQATT, CDR2 SNEGSKA (reference sequence). The CDR3 length is 17 residues. The V end was cut by 3 bases, the J end by 10 bases, with 28 bases between.